This T cell receptor (beta chain) was captured by sequencing in a study of CD8 T cells in Susac syndrome (dated by TCRdb to the late 2010s). Regarding the study in general: Among the sequenced Susac syndrome patients, more than 5 had clinically active disease and about eight were in clinical remission. At the time of blood withdrawal, Susac syndrome patients were either therapy-naive, taking corticosteroids (with some also receiving IVIg), or on IVIg alone. Whether CD8+ T cell activation and differentiation in Susac syndrome was antigen driven was tested using repertoire sequencing. The clonality of the CD8+ T cell repertoire was compared across about 12 healthy donors, some 14 Susac syndrome patients and roughly 16 multiple sclerosis patients. Study-level results and caveats: Under 20 and five Susac-specific public clones were found in the total CD8+ and CD8+ TEMRA repertoires, respectively. The number of individuals in the TCR sequencing and HLA analysis was acknowledged as relatively small. Susac syndrome CD8+ repertoires showed clonal expansion, highest in CD8+ TEMRA cells and greater in clinically active than remitting patients.

Trimming costs V 1 base and J 0 bases, and their ends lie 10 bases apart. For CDR1 and CDR2, the germline V gene lists SQVTM and ANQGSEA. The CDR3 spans 16 residues, from the cysteine through the phenylalanine. Here the CDR3 DNA is all that survives: 48 bases in frame from base 1. RNA was extracted using the RNeasy kit, and roughly 0.5 to 1 microgram was reverse transcribed with random hexamers. The immunoSEQ multiplex PCR assay, covering 54 Vbeta and 13 Jbeta segments, was used to amplify TCR beta CDR3 regions. PCR amplification bias was corrected by using a synthetic template baseline for primer optimization and computational correction. The authors' analysis ran thus. Only productive sequences were kept, with reads annotated to V, D and J genes according to IMGT and analyzed in immunoSEQ Analyzer. Clonality was calculated as one minus the Shannon entropy normalized by log2 of the number of productive unique sequences. For each patient and control, public and private clones were evaluated among the 100 most prevalent clones. A clone was defined as Susac-specific if it was absent from the healthy and MS cohorts, from about 1,100 published viral clones and from other ImmuneACCESS disease sequences. Through fastp at Q25 and MiXCR, TCRdb rebuilt clones from the public reads, retaining in-frame beta chains. Merged by CDR3 protein, the rows form single entries marked with the most common genes and DNA. V and J calls and clone size were set by TCRdb, not the authors. The sample profile shows tens of thousands of distinct CDR3 sequences; under 95% of them were found once. Of the sample, less than 0.6% falls within the top ten clones.

About this clonotype itself: Its recognized antigen is unknown. Base qualities are missing; no much larger clone stands one base away.

Peripheral blood CD8+ and CD4+ T cells from healthy donors, Susac syndrome patients and multiple sclerosis patients were profiled using high-throughput TCR beta sequencing. Recently defined diagnostic criteria for definite or probable disease were met by the Susac syndrome patients. Bulk CD8+ and CD4+ T cells were purified by magnetic negative isolation, whereas CD8+ TEMRA cells were enriched by FACS. Blood was drawn into EDTA tubes, processed within 24 hours, and PBMCs were isolated by density gradient centrifugation. PBMCs intended for TCR sequencing were cryopreserved in liquid nitrogen and thawed later in a water bath at 37 degrees C. A purity of at least 90% was achieved for sorted or isolated CD4+, CD8+ and CD8+ TEMRA cells.

The source of this sequence is a human donor with Susac syndrome. Recombination joined TRBV29-1 with TRBJ2-6; no confident D gene assignment can be made. The sequencing input was CD8+ T cells from PBMCs. The bases are TGCAGCGTTGAAGTTCCCAGCTACTCTGGGGCCAACGTCCTGACTTTC. The resulting protein is CSVEVPSYSGANVLTF.